Presented here are 11 T cell receptor beta chains from one specimen sequenced in a study of cytomegalovirus exposure and HLA in healthy donors. Primers for the PCR totalled 60 Vbeta and 13 Jbeta. TCRdb's copy holds only in-frame clones and misses some; the assay was immunoSEQ multiplex PCR. Its table lists about 150,000 clones. Source material: PBMCs. These TCRs come from a woman in her 50s in good health and CMV-seronegative.

The V call is TRBV20-1, the J call TRBJ2-1, with 9 bases that match TRBD2. V lost 4 bases, J lost 10 bases, and 2 bases stayed unmatched. The CDR3 runs to 11 residues. CDR1 is DFQATT and CDR2 is SNEGSKA in the germline V gene (reference sequence). The CDR3 sequence is CSATSGREQFF. The CDR3 DNA reads TGCAGTGCTACCAGCGGGAGGGAGCAGTTCTTC.

The V gene is TRBV6-1, the J gene TRBJ1-2, with 7 bases matching TRBD1. The germline gives CDR1 MNHNS, CDR2 SASEGT. Germline trimming cut 7 bases from V and 3 bases from J; bases unmatched to any gene: 5. CDR3 length: 13 amino acids. Written as DNA, the CDR3 is TGTGCCAGCAAACCAGGGGGAGACTATGGCTACACCTTC. Translating gives CASKPGGDYGYTF.

J is TRBJ1-1 and V is TRBV6-6; D possibly corresponds to TRBD1 (6 bases). V was clipped by 5 bases and J by 4 bases, with 20 bases between them. The germline CDR1 and CDR2 sequences are MNHNY and SVGAGI (reference sequence). This CDR3 has 16 residues. DNA for the CDR3: TGTGCCAGCAGTGTTAGAGGACAGACGAGGACCACTGAAGCTTTCTTT. It codes for CASSVRGQTRTTEAFF.

The J gene is TRBJ2-7, the V gene TRBV18, with 9 bases lining up with TRBD2. The CDR3 totals 16 residues. The V and J ends lost 3 bases and 7 bases, in that order; junction bases with no gene match: 13. Looked up from germline, CDR1 is KGHSH and CDR2 is LQKENI. This CDR3 reads CASSPAGGGGAREQYF. CDR3 in DNA: TGTGCCAGCTCACCGGCCGGTGGCGGGGGGGCCCGGGAGCAGTACTTC.

The chain carries TRBV7-3 and TRBJ2-2, with 7 nucleotides matching TRBD1. There are 14 residues in the CDR3. CDR1 is SGHTA, CDR2 FQGTGA, per germline. Trimming cost V 6 bases and J 4 bases; bases outside gene matches: 5. CDR3 sequence: CASRTRDSTGELFF. The CDR3 DNA reads as TGTGCCAGCAGGACCCGGGACAGCACCGGGGAGCTGTTTTTT.

The chain recombines TRBV29-1 with TRBJ1-1; the D is unclear. Germline V gene data show CDR1 as SQVTM and CDR2 as ANQGSEA. CDR3 length equals 14 residues. V lost 7 bases and J 1 base, leaving 16 bases between the germline ends. The CDR3 DNA reads TGCAGCGCCATAACCCAGGTGGGGAACACTGAAGCTTTCTTT. Translation: CSAITQVGNTEAFF. Looking up the rest from reference TRBV29-1 and TRBJ1-1 gives the full variable domain: SAVISQKPSRDICQRGTSLTIQCQVDSQVTMMFWYRQQPGQSLTLIATANQGSEATYESGFVIDKFPISRPNLTFSTLTVSNMSPEDSSIYLCSAITQVGNTEAFFGQGTRLTVV.

As for this clone: This sample also contains other DNA sequences that code for the same CDR3. The chain carries TRBV5-1 and TRBJ2-1; D unresolved. The V and J ends lost 0 bases and 3 bases respectively, with 4 bases between them. The CDR3 extends over 13 amino acids. Germline CDR1 is SGHRS and CDR2 is YFSETQ. CDR3 protein: CASSLDSYNEQFF. In DNA, the CDR3 is TGCGCCAGCAGCTTGGATAGCTACAATGAGCAGTTCTTC.

This chain connects TRBV2 to TRBJ2-7; 11 bases align to TRBD2. The ends lost 5 bases at V and 2 bases at J; junction bases unmatched: 5. CDR1 and CDR2 from the germline V gene are SNHLY and FYNNEI. This CDR3 is 15 amino acids long. CDR3 nucleotide sequence: TGTGCCAGCAGTCCAGGACTAGCGGGCACCTACGAGCAGTACTTC. Amino acid sequence: CASSPGLAGTYEQYF.

The genes are TRBV5-4 and TRBJ1-1; no reliable D call. V was cut by 1 base and J by 2 bases, with 9 bases left in between. Germline V gene sequence: CDR1 SGHNT, CDR2 YYREEE (reference sequence). This CDR3 has 14 amino acids. CDR3 protein: CASSLPGRNTEAFF. The CDR3, as DNA: TGTGCCAGCAGCTTGCCAGGCCGCAACACTGAAGCTTTCTTT.

The rearrangement links TRBV6-1 to TRBJ1-5; D is ambiguous. The CDR3 spans 14 residues. The germline V and J ends were trimmed by 2 bases and 7 bases, with 12 bases remaining between them. CDR1 MNHNS and CDR2 SASEGT come from the germline V gene. The CDR3 protein is CASSEYAGEQPQHF. CDR3 bases: TGTGCCAGCAGTGAATACGCGGGTGAACAGCCCCAGCATTTT.

The chain links TRBV4-2 to TRBJ2-7, with TRBD2 matching over 12 bases. CDR1 and CDR2 (germline): LGHNA, YNFKEQ. The junction had 8 bases not matched to a gene; V was cut back by 0 bases and J by 2 bases. This CDR3 spans 18 amino acids. The CDR3 region has the DNA TGTGCCAGCAGCCAAGATTTGCTAGCGGGAGGGCAGGCCTACGAGCAGTACTTC. It encodes CASSQDLLAGGQAYEQYF.